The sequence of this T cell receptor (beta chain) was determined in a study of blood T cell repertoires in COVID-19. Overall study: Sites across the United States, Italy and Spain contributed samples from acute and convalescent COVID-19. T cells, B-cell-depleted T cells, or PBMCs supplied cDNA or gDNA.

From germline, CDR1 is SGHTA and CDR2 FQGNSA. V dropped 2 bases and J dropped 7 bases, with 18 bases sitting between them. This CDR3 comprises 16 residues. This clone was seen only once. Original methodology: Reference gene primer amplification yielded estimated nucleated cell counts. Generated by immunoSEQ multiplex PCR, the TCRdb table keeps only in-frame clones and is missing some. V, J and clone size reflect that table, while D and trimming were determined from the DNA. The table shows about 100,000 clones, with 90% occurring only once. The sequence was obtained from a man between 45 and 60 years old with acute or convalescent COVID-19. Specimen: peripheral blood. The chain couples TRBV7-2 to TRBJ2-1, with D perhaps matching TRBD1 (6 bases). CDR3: CASSLTTGLSGNEQFF. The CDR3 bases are TGTGCCAGCAGCTTAACTACAGGGTTATCGGGAAATGAGCAGTTCTTC.